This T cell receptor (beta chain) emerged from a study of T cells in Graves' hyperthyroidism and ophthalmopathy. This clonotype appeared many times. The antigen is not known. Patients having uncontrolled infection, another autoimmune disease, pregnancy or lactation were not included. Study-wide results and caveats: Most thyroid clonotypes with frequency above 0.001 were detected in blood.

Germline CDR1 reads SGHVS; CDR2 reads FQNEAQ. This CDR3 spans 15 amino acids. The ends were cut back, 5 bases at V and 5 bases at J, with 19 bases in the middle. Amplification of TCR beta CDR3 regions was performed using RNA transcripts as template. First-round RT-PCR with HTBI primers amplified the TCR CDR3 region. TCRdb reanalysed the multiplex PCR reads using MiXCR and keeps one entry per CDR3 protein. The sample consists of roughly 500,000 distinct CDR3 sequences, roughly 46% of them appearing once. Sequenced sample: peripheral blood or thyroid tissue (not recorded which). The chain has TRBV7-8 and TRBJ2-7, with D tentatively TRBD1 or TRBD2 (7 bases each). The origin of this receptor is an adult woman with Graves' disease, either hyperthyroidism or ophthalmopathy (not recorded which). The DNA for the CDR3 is TGTGCCAGCAGCCCCTTCTCGACAGGGAGGGACGAGCAGTACTTC. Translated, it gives CASSPFSTGRDEQYF.